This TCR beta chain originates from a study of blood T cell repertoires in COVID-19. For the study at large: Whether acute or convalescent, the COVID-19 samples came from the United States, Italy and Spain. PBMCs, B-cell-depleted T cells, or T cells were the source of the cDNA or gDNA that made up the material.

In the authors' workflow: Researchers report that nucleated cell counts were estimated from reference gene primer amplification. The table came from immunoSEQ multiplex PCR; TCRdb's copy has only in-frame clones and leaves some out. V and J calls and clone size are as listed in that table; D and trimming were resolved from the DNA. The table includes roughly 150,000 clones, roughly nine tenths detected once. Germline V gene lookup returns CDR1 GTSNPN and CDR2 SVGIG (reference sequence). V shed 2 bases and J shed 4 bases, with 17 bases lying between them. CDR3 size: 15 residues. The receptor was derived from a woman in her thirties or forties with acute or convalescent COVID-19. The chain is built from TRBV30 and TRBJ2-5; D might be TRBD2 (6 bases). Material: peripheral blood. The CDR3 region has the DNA TGTGCCTGGAGTATCTTCCGGAGGGCCCTAGAGACCCAGTACTTC. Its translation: CAWSIFRRALETQYF.